This T cell receptor (beta chain) was found in a study of blood T cell repertoires in COVID-19. Study context: Sites in the United States, Italy and Spain provided acute and convalescent COVID-19 samples. T cells, B-cell-depleted T cells, or PBMCs provided the cDNA or gDNA that served as material.

Here immunoSEQ multiplex PCR was the method, and the copy in TCRdb shows in-frame clones only, minus some. The sample yields about 110,000 clones, 70% to 85% seen once. This clone was detected once. Germline loops: CDR1 MGHRA, CDR2 YSYEKL. V was pared by 4 bases and J by 5 bases, with 8 bases of the junction left unmatched. The CDR3 sequence is 15 residues long. The chain recombines TRBV4-1 with TRBJ2-5; 9 bases fit TRBD2. The origin of this receptor is a woman aged 80 or over with active or convalescent COVID-19. The specimen sequenced was peripheral blood. As DNA, the CDR3 is TGCGCCAGCAGCCGTTTGGCGGGAGGGCCCGAGACCCAGTACTTC. Translated, it gives CASSRLAGGPETQYF.